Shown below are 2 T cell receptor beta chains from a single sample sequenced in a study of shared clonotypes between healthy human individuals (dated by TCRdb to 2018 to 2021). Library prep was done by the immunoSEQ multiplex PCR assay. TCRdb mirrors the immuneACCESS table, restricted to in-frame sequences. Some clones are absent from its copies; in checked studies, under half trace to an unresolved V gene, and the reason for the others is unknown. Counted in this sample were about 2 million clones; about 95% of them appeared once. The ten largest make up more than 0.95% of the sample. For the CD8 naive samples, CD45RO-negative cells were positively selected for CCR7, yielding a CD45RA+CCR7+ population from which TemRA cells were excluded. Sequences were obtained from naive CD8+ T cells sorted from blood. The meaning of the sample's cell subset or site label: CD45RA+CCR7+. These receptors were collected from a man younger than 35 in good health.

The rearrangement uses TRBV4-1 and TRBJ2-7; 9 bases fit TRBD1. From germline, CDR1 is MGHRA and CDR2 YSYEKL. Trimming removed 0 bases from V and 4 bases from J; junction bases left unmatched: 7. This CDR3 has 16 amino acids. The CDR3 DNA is TGCGCCAGCAGCCAAGAATCTGGGACAGGGATTTACGAGCAGTACTTC. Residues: CASSQESGTGIYEQYF.

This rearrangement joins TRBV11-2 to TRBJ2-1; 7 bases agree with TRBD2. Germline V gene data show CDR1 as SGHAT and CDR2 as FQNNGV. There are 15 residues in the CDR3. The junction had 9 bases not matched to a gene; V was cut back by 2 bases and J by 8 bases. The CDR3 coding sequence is TGTGCCAGCAGCTTATGGCGGGAGAATTTCGATGAGCAGTTCTTC. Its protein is CASSLWRENFDEQFF.